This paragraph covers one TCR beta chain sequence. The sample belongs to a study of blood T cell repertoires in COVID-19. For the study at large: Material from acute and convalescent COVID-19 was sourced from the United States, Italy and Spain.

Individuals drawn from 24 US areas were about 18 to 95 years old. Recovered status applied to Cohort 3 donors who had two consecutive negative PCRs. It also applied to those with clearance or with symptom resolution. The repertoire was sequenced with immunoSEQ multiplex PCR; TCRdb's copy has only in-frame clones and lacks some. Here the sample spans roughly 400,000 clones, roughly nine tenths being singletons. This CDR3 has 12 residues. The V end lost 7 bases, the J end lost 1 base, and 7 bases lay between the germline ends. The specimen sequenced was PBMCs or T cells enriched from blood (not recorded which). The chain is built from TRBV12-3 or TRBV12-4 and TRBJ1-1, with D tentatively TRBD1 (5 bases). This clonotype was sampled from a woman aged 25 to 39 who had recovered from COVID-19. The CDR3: CASTDRNTEAFF. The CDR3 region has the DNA TGTGCCAGCACCGACAGGAACACTGAAGCTTTCTTT.